These 5 T cell receptor beta chains share one sample of origin, sequenced in a study of radiotherapy plus CTLA-4 blockade in lung cancer. The assay was immunoSEQ multiplex PCR, and TCRdb's table has in-frame clones only and misses some. In the table there are about 59,000 clones, roughly 76% of which are singletons. The material sequenced was peripheral blood, taken from a patient treated with radiotherapy plus ipilimumab. These TCRs come from a human donor with non-small cell lung cancer whose response to radiotherapy plus ipilimumab could not be evaluated.

This clone has just one count. The chain carries TRBV7-9 and TRBJ1-1; tentative D call: TRBD1 (5 bases). Germline V CDR1 and CDR2: SEHNR, FQNEAQ (reference sequence). The CDR3 loop spans 12 amino acids. V shed 5 bases and J shed 12 bases, with 16 bases lying between them. The CDR3 nucleotides are TGTGCCAGCAGCAGATACATGGCAGGGACTTTCTTT. Translation: CASSRYMAGTFF.

The rearrangement joins TRBV11-2 to TRBJ1-1; D remains unclear. Germline CDR1 is SGHAT and CDR2 is FQNNGV. This CDR3 contains 12 residues. Trimming took 3 bases from V and 4 from J, leaving 6 bases between them. DNA of the CDR3: TGTGCCAGCAGCTTTCATAGCACTGAAGCTTTCTTT. It codes for CASSFHSTEAFF.

The chain joins TRBV6-6 to TRBJ1-4, with 8 bases identical to TRBD1. The CDR3 is 14 residues long. V lost 4 bases to trimming and J lost 6 bases; unmatched junction nucleotides: 4. Per germline, CDR1 MNHNY and CDR2 SVGAGI (reference sequence). The CDR3 is CASSWTGRDEKLFF. The CDR3 nucleotides are TGTGCCAGCAGTTGGACAGGGCGGGATGAAAAACTGTTTTTT.

This clone was counted once. The CDR3 is CASRPAGLVLNTQYF. In DNA, the CDR3 is TGTGCCAGCAGACCAGCGGGGCTAGTTCTTAATACGCAGTATTTT. The V gene is TRBV7-2, the J gene TRBJ2-3, with 7 bases fitting TRBD2. The germline V gene encodes CDR1 SGHTA and CDR2 FQGNSA. The CDR3 runs 15 residues. Trimming removed 6 bases from V and 7 bases from J; junction bases left unmatched: 13.

The chain employs TRBV5-4 and TRBJ2-7; 9 positions match TRBD1. J gave up 2 bases and V 3 bases, and 6 bases lay outside the gene matches. This CDR3 comprises 15 residues. CDR1 SGHNT and CDR2 YYREEE come from the germline V gene (reference sequence). The CDR3 spells CASSSRDRATYEQYF. The DNA of the CDR3 is TGTGCCAGCAGCTCGAGGGACAGGGCAACCTACGAGCAGTACTTC.